Ten or more counts support the clone carrying this T cell receptor beta chain. The data originate from a study of early T cells in non-severe SARS-CoV-2 infection. Individual cDNA molecules received unique molecular identifiers. From the 5' RACE reads, TCRdb called clonotypes with MiXCR, one entry per CDR3 protein. The sample holds about 61,000 distinct CDR3 sequences, about 10% seen once. V lost 3 bases, J lost 3 bases, and 2 bases stayed unmatched. The CDR3 has 15 residues. The sample was whole blood. The chain is built from TRBV12-3 or TRBV12-4 and TRBJ1-4, with 9 bases lining up with TRBD1. The sequence was collected from an adult who was a healthcare worker with PCR-confirmed SARS-CoV-2 infection or an uninfected control (not recorded which). CDR3 in DNA: TGTGCCAGCAGTTTTACAGGGGGCTCTAATGAAAAACTGTTTTTT. Protein sequence: CASSFTGGSNEKLFF.